Presented here are 32 T cell receptor beta chains from one specimen sequenced in a study of blood T cell repertoires in COVID-19. Measured with immunoSEQ multiplex PCR; TCRdb has only the in-frame clones, and not every one. The table lists 150,000 to 200,000 clones, 75% to 85% of them singletons, with more than 1.5% in the top ten. The specimen sequenced was peripheral blood. The receptors were sampled from a human donor in a cohort sampled during active COVID-19.

The chain couples TRBV6-6 to TRBJ2-2; 9 nucleotides align to TRBD1. V was pared by 5 bases and J by 1 base, with 8 bases of the junction left unmatched. Germline CDR1 is MNHNY and CDR2 is SVGAGI (reference sequence). The CDR3 has 17 amino acids. Here the CDR3 DNA reads TGTGCCAGCAGTCCTATAGGGGACAGGGAGAACACCGGGGAGCTGTTTTTT. Protein product: CASSPIGDRENTGELFF.

The chain employs TRBV28 and TRBJ1-2, with D perhaps TRBD1 (6 bases). The germline V gene has CDR1 MDHEN and CDR2 SYDVKM. V was cut by 1 base and J by 7 bases, with 10 bases left in between. The CDR3 length is 13 residues. CDR3 loop: CASSLLGAGGYTF. The CDR3 DNA is TGTGCCAGCAGTTTATTGGGGGCGGGTGGCTACACCTTC.

The genes are TRBV19 and TRBJ1-5; 8 bases line up with TRBD1. Losses at the gene ends were 6 bases for V and 6 bases for J; bases not matched to a gene: 10. Looked up from germline, CDR1 is LNHDA and CDR2 is SQIVND (reference sequence). CDR3 length: 15 amino acids. The DNA of the CDR3 is TGTGCCAGTAGCCCAGACAGGGGCGGAGGTCAGCCCCAGCATTTT. It specifies CASSPDRGGGQPQHF.

The J gene is TRBJ1-2, the V gene TRBV5-6; 7 positions match TRBD1. The V segment lost 0 bases and the J segment 6 bases; nucleotides outside the gene matches: 11. Looked up from germline, CDR1 is SGHDT and CDR2 is YYEEEE. The CDR3 extends over 16 amino acids. The CDR3 spells CASSLGIQGVQHGYTF. Here the CDR3 DNA reads TGTGCCAGCAGCTTGGGGATTCAGGGGGTACAGCATGGCTACACCTTC.

The chain has TRBV25-1 and TRBJ1-2; maybe TRBD1 (5 bases). CDR3 length: 16 residues. Per germline, CDR1 MGHDK and CDR2 SYGVNS. Trimming removed 8 bases at V and 0 bases at J, with 19 bases between. The CDR3 reads CASPGLKGPPNYGYTF. CDR3 nucleotides: TGTGCCAGCCCTGGGTTAAAGGGGCCACCTAACTATGGCTACACCTTC.

This chain joins TRBV19 and TRBJ2-3; 12 bases map to TRBD2. Germline CDR1 and CDR2: LNHDA and SQIVND (reference sequence). CDR3 size: 16 residues. V gave up 5 bases and J gave up 3 bases; unmatched junction bases: 6. CDR3 sequence (DNA): TGTGCCAGTAGTTGGAGGACTAGCGGGGAAACAGATACGCAGTATTTT. This translates into CASSWRTSGETDTQYF.

The chain employs TRBV27 and TRBJ2-1; D not certain. CDR1 and CDR2 (germline): MNHEY, SMNVEV (reference sequence). This CDR3 has 13 residues. The ends were cut back, 10 bases at V and 2 bases at J, with 12 bases in the middle. This chain's CDR3 is CATQEPPYNEQFF. CDR3 DNA: TGTGCCACCCAGGAACCCCCCTACAATGAGCAGTTCTTC.

V usage is TRBV2 and J usage is TRBJ2-7, with a tentative D call TRBD2 (5 bases). CDR1 and CDR2 (germline): SNHLY, FYNNEI. With 0 bases removed from V and 6 bases from J, the gap between germline ends came to 21 bases. The CDR3 is made up of 17 amino acids. CDR3 protein: CASSEATAGVAGFEQYF. DNA for the CDR3: TGTGCCAGCAGTGAAGCAACCGCCGGGGTGGCCGGGTTCGAGCAGTACTTC.

The rearrangement uses TRBV5-6 and TRBJ2-7; possible D gene TRBD1, 6 bases. The V gene's germline CDR1 is SGHDT and CDR2 YYEEEE. Trimming took 2 bases from V and 2 from J, leaving 11 bases between them. The CDR3 runs to 14 residues. CDR3 nucleotide sequence: TGTGCCAGCAGCTTAGGAGCAGGGGCCTACGAGCAGTACTTC. This sequence encodes CASSLGAGAYEQYF.

J is TRBJ2-3 and V is TRBV5-1; 8 bases are a match to TRBD1. With V trimmed by 4 bases and J by 2 bases, 3 bases remained unmatched. Germline CDR1 is SGHRS and CDR2 is YFSETQ. This CDR3 is 14 amino acids long. The CDR3 nucleotides are TGCGCCAGCAGCAAGGGACAGGCCACAGATACGCAGTATTTT. This sequence encodes CASSKGQATDTQYF.

The chain couples TRBV27 to TRBJ1-2; 7 bases align to TRBD1. Unmatched junction bases numbered 21, after V lost 8 bases and J lost 6 bases. Germline V gives CDR1 MNHEY, CDR2 SMNVEV (reference sequence). CDR3 length equals 17 residues. The CDR3 region is CASFSLGAEGASDGYTF. The CDR3 DNA reads TGTGCCAGCTTTTCCCTGGGAGCGGAGGGGGCGAGCGATGGCTACACCTTC.

The CDR3 loop reads CASTYGGYYGYTF. In DNA form, the CDR3 reads TGTGCCAGCACGTATGGGGGGTATTATGGCTACACCTTC. The chain is built from TRBV6-5 and TRBJ1-2, with a possible D match to TRBD1 (5 bases). CDR3 length equals 13 residues. Germline-derived CDR1 and CDR2 are MNHEY and SVGAGI. V was pared by 7 bases and J by 5 bases, with 14 bases between.

The rearrangement uses TRBV6-2 or TRBV6-3 and TRBJ2-1; TRBD2 aligns across 8 bases. The germline CDR1 and CDR2 sequences are MNHEY and SVGEGT. CDR3 length: 14 residues. After removal of 6 bases from V and 4 bases from J, the junction contained 5 bases not matched to a gene. Here the CDR3 DNA reads TGTGCCAGCAGCAGGGCTAGCGGGTACAATGAGCAGTTCTTC. Translation: CASSRASGYNEQFF.

The rearrangement links TRBV6-7 to TRBJ2-7; D may correspond to TRBD1 or TRBD2 (5 bases each). TRBV6-7 is assigned to the ORF class and has an uncertain function. There are 14 residues in the CDR3. V was trimmed by 6 bases and J by 1 base, leaving 13 bases between them. Here the CDR3 reads CASRYGARSYEQYF. The DNA for the CDR3 is TGTGCCAGCAGGTACGGGGCAAGGTCCTACGAGCAGTACTTC.

This clone has a count of ten or more. V and J are TRBV11-2 and TRBJ2-7; 7 nucleotides line up with TRBD2. Germline trimming cut 1 base from V and 0 bases from J; bases unmatched to any gene: 3. The CDR3 sequence is 15 residues long. Germline V CDR1 and CDR2: SGHAT, FQNNGV. The CDR3 DNA sequence: TGTGCCAGCAGCTTAGGGGACTACCTCTCCTACGAGCAGTACTTC. Translating it yields CASSLGDYLSYEQYF.

About this clone: The junction departs from the called germline gene at one end, perhaps through a read error. CDR3 DNA: TGCGCCAGCAGCTGGGGGGACTCCGTATTCTTC. Its translation is CASSWGDSVFF. The V call is TRBV5-1, the J call TRBJ2-7; TRBD2 is a possible D gene (6 bases). This CDR3 is built from 11 residues. Germline loops: CDR1 SGHRS, CDR2 YFSETQ.

The chain joins TRBV27 to TRBJ1-1; D ambiguous. This CDR3 has 13 residues. Per the germline V gene, CDR1 is MNHEY and CDR2 is SMNVEV (reference sequence). Trimming pared 2 bases from V and 7 bases from J, leaving 11 bases between. The CDR3 DNA is TGTGCCAGCAGTTTAGCCCCCACATATGAAGCTTTCTTT. This codes for CASSLAPTYEAFF.

V gene TRBV27 combines with J gene TRBJ2-7, with 8 bases matching TRBD1. With V trimmed by 6 bases and J by 0 bases, 7 bases remained unmatched. The germline V gene has CDR1 MNHEY and CDR2 SMNVEV (reference sequence). The CDR3 length is 15 residues. The CDR3: CASRGQAMISYEQYF. CDR3 sequence (DNA): TGTGCCAGCAGGGGACAGGCGATGATCTCCTACGAGCAGTACTTC.

V is TRBV6-5 and J is TRBJ2-3, with a weak D call TRBD1 (5 bases). Deletions cut 7 bases from V and 0 bases from J, with 14 bases between. Germline values: CDR1 MNHEY, CDR2 SVGAGI. CDR3 length: 15 residues. The CDR3 protein is CASTQKGISTDTQYF. CDR3 nucleotides: TGTGCCAGCACCCAAAAGGGGATTAGCACAGATACGCAGTATTTT.

V usage is TRBV6-5 and J usage is TRBJ2-7, with 7 bases identical to TRBD1. The CDR3 spans 14 residues. The germline V gene has CDR1 MNHEY and CDR2 SVGAGI. V trimming: 1 base; J trimming: 5 bases; junction bases outside the gene matches: 5. DNA for the CDR3: TGTGCCAGCAGTTACTACGGACAGGTCAACGAGCAGTACTTC. It codes for CASSYYGQVNEQYF.

The chain is built from TRBV7-3 and TRBJ2-1, with TRBD2 identical over 8 bases. Germline values: CDR1 SGHTA, CDR2 FQGTGA. With 5 bases clipped from V and 8 bases from J, the junction kept 8 bases outside the gene matches. The CDR3 contains 14 residues. As DNA, the CDR3 is TGTGCCAGCAGCCCCCCAGCGGGAGAACATGAGCAGTTCTTC. As protein: CASSPPAGEHEQFF.

The chain links TRBV28 to TRBJ2-7, with 7 bases that match TRBD1. CDR1 is MDHEN, CDR2 SYDVKM, per germline. Unmatched junction bases numbered 12, after V lost 4 bases and J lost 6 bases. The CDR3 consists of 15 residues. The CDR3 sequence: CASSSDRLLGSEQYF. The DNA of the CDR3 is TGTGCCAGCAGTTCGGACAGGCTTCTAGGTAGCGAGCAGTACTTC. Supplemented by reference TRBV28 and TRBJ2-7, the full variable domain reads DVKVTQSSRYLVKRTGEKVFLECVQDMDHENMFWYRQDPGLGLRLIYFSYDVKMKEKGDIPEGYSVSREKKERFSLILESASTNQTSMYLCASSSDRLLGSEQYFGPGTRLTVT.

This clone has more than one count but fewer than ten. This rearrangement joins TRBV9 to TRBJ2-2; unclear D gene. This CDR3 contains 15 residues. V lost 0 bases to trimming and J lost 6 bases, with 12 bases between them. Germline V lookup: CDR1 SGDLS, CDR2 YYNGEE. CDR3 sequence (DNA): TGTGCCAGCAGCGTAGTAAGTGATTCGGCCGGGGAGCTGTTTTTT. Translated, it gives CASSVVSDSAGELFF.

The chain has TRBV19 and TRBJ1-2; D is undetermined. Trimming removed 2 bases at V and 3 bases at J, with 7 bases between. CDR1 LNHDA and CDR2 SQIVND come from the germline V gene (reference sequence). The length of the CDR3 is 13 residues. This CDR3 is CASSIKGDYGYTF. CDR3 DNA: TGTGCCAGTAGTATAAAAGGAGACTATGGCTACACCTTC.

This rearrangement joins TRBV20-1 to TRBJ1-6; possible D gene TRBD1, 5 bases. From germline, CDR1 is DFQATT and CDR2 SNEGSKA (reference sequence). The V gene lost 3 bases and the J gene lost 3 bases, with 18 bases spanning the gap. The CDR3 runs 17 residues. The CDR3 DNA is TGCAGTGCTAGTCCCCGTGTACGGGGGGTCTATAATTCACCCCTCCACTTT. Protein product: CSASPRVRGVYNSPLHF.

The chain joins TRBV27 to TRBJ1-1; 9 bases fit TRBD1. J gave up 4 bases and V 6 bases, and 3 bases lay outside the gene matches. Germline CDR1 is MNHEY and CDR2 is SMNVEV (reference sequence). The CDR3 length is 13 residues. CDR3 coding DNA: TGTGCCAGCAGATACAGGGGGCCCACTGAAGCTTTCTTT. Residues: CASRYRGPTEAFF.

This chain uses TRBV5-1 with TRBJ1-4; the D gene is possibly TRBD1 (5 bases). CDR3 length: 15 residues. CDR1 SGHRS and CDR2 YFSETQ come from the germline V gene. V lost 0 bases and J 5 bases, leaving 11 bases between the germline ends. As DNA, the CDR3 is TGCGCCAGCAGCTTGGAGGGGACTTGGAATGAAAAACTGTTTTTT. This sequence encodes CASSLEGTWNEKLFF.

The chain has TRBV11-3 and TRBJ1-5; D perhaps matches TRBD1 (6 bases). The germline CDR1 and CDR2 sequences are SGHNT and YENEEA. V lost 5 bases and J lost 0, with 17 bases in between. The CDR3 loop spans 17 amino acids. For the CDR3, the DNA is TGTGCCAGCAGCCCCCGGACAGCCCTATTTAGCAATCAGCCCCAGCATTTT. Amino acid sequence: CASSPRTALFSNQPQHF. The full variable domain, in which reference TRBV11-3 and TRBJ1-5 provide the parts outside the CDR3, is EAGVVQSPRYKIIEKKQPVAFWCNPISGHNTLYWYLQNLGQGPELLIRYENEEAVDDSQLPKDRFSAERLKGVDSTLKIQPAELGDSAVYLCASSPRTALFSNQPQHFGDGTRLSIL.

V is TRBV7-2 and J is TRBJ2-7, with a tentative D call TRBD2 (5 bases). In germline, CDR1 is SGHTA, CDR2 FQGNSA. The CDR3 spans 13 residues. The V end was cut by 8 bases, the J end by 2 bases, with 13 bases between. The CDR3 protein is CASVGSLPYEQYF. CDR3 in DNA: TGTGCCAGCGTAGGGAGTTTGCCCTACGAGCAGTACTTC.

The CDR3 bases are TGTGCCAGCAGCTTAGTGGGGGACATCGATAATTCACCCCTCCACTTT. This gives the protein CASSLVGDIDNSPLHF. This chain connects TRBV11-2 to TRBJ1-6, with D maybe TRBD1 (6 bases). The CDR3 consists of 16 residues. Trimming removed 1 base at V and 5 bases at J, with 12 bases between. Germline CDR1 SGHAT, CDR2 FQNNGV.

The chain combines TRBV29-1 with TRBJ1-1, with 7 bases matching TRBD1. V trimming: 0 bases; J trimming: 5 bases; junction bases outside the gene matches: 9. Germline CDR1 reads SQVTM; CDR2 reads ANQGSEA. The CDR3 is made up of 15 amino acids. The CDR3 spells CSVEDPGQQGTEAFF. DNA for the CDR3: TGCAGCGTTGAAGATCCGGGACAGCAAGGAACTGAAGCTTTCTTT.

This CDR3 is CASTPGTAGGDTEAFF. CDR3 nucleotides: TGTGCCAGCACCCCCGGAACGGCAGGGGGAGATACTGAAGCTTTCTTT. The rearrangement links TRBV27 to TRBJ1-1; 7 bases align to TRBD1. V gave up 7 bases and J gave up 5 bases; unmatched junction bases: 16. The germline V gene encodes CDR1 MNHEY and CDR2 SMNVEV (reference sequence). The CDR3 covers 16 residues.